These 27 T cell receptor beta chains originate from one sample sequenced in a study of shared T cell receptors in the human thymus. Generated by immunoSEQ multiplex PCR, the TCRdb table keeps only in-frame clones and is missing some. The sample lists 600,000 to 900,000 clones, approximately 83% occurring once. These data were also reused for a study on human thymus T cells.

What was sequenced was thymocytes. These receptors originate from a girl less than two years old with a congenital heart defect.

This sequence joins TRBV11-2 and TRBJ1-1; TRBD1 agrees at 10 bases. The CDR3 runs 15 residues. With V trimmed by 5 bases and J by 6 bases, 9 bases remained unmatched. Looked up from germline, CDR1 is SGHAT and CDR2 is FQNNGV. The CDR3 nucleotides are TGTGCCAGCAGCGCAGTCGAGGGACAGGGGCCTGAAGCTTTCTTT. Protein sequence: CASSAVEGQGPEAFF. The full variable domain, in which reference TRBV11-2 and TRBJ1-1 provide the parts outside the CDR3, is EAGVAQSPRYKIIEKRQSVAFWCNPISGHATLYWYQQILGQGPKLLIQFQNNGVVDDSQLPKDRFSAERLKGVDSTLKIQPAKLEDSAVYLCASSAVEGQGPEAFFGQGTRLTVV.

This chain links TRBV5-6 with TRBJ2-2; D possibly corresponds to TRBD1 (5 bases). Trimming shortened V by 4 bases and J by 6 bases, and 19 bases separated the two germline ends. Germline values: CDR1 SGHDT, CDR2 YYEEEE. The CDR3 totals 16 residues. Here the CDR3 reads CASSLGPSGFAGELFF. The CDR3 bases are TGTGCCAGCAGCCTTGGCCCCTCAGGGTTCGCCGGGGAGCTGTTTTTT.

The chain has TRBV23-1 and TRBJ1-5; D unclear. TRBV23-1 is classed as an ORF, of uncertain function. Trimming pared 8 bases from V and 0 bases from J, leaving 8 bases between. The CDR3 contains 13 residues. The CDR3 DNA reads TGCGCCAGCCCCCTATATAGCAATCAGCCCCAGCATTTT. It specifies CASPLYSNQPQHF.

The chain couples TRBV4-3 to TRBJ2-5; tentatively, D is TRBD2 (6 bases). Trimming removed 0 bases at V and 4 bases at J, with 18 bases between. The CDR3 has 17 residues. CDR1 and CDR2 (germline): LGHNA, YSLEER. The CDR3 region is CASSQDPDTIGGETQYF. The CDR3 coding sequence is TGCGCCAGCAGCCAAGATCCGGACACAATCGGGGGAGAGACCCAGTACTTC.

This clone was observed a few times. V and J are TRBV5-1 and TRBJ2-7; D gene ambiguous. CDR3 length equals 15 residues. From germline, CDR1 is SGHRS and CDR2 YFSETQ. Trimming stripped 4 bases from V and 2 bases from J, with 16 bases between. CDR3 region: CASSNRDGYTYEQYF. The CDR3 nucleotides are TGCGCCAGCAGCAACCGAGACGGGTACACCTACGAGCAGTACTTC.

The V gene is TRBV23-1, the J gene TRBJ2-5, with a weak D call TRBD1 (6 bases). TRBV23-1 is identified as an open reading frame with a role that is uncertain. The V end was cut by 8 bases, the J end by 3 bases, with 16 bases between. The CDR3 sequence is 14 residues long. CDR3 DNA sequence: TGCGCCAGCCTCCCCGGACAGATAGAAGAGACCCAGTACTTC. It translates to CASLPGQIEETQYF.

The chain employs TRBV19 and TRBJ2-1; no definite D call. Germline V gene sequence: CDR1 LNHDA, CDR2 SQIVND (reference sequence). V was shortened by 3 bases and J by 7 bases, with 7 bases between the two germline ends. The CDR3 totals 12 residues. The CDR3 sequence: CASSIPSNEQFF. The CDR3 bases are TGTGCCAGTAGTATTCCGTCTAATGAGCAGTTCTTC.

The gene calls are TRBV28 and TRBJ1-2; 9 nucleotides match TRBD1. This CDR3 is built from 18 residues. Losses at the gene ends were 3 bases for V and 3 bases for J; bases not matched to a gene: 14. Per the germline V gene, CDR1 is MDHEN and CDR2 is SYDVKM. The CDR3: CASSFGGTGWISYYGYTF. In DNA, the CDR3 is TGTGCCAGCAGTTTTGGGGGGACAGGGTGGATAAGTTACTATGGCTACACCTTC.

This rearrangement joins TRBV9 to TRBJ1-1; 7 bases map to TRBD1. The CDR3 spans 17 residues. Trimming cost V 3 bases and J 1 base; bases outside gene matches: 12. Germline CDR1 is SGDLS and CDR2 is YYNGEE. The CDR3 loop reads CASSALRTTGSNTEAFF. The CDR3 DNA sequence: TGTGCCAGCAGCGCCCTACGGACGACAGGGTCGAACACTGAAGCTTTCTTT.

This chain connects TRBV29-1 to TRBJ1-2; possibly TRBD1 for D (6 bases). This CDR3 region has 16 residues. V was clipped by 6 bases and J by 2 bases, with 22 bases between them. Germline assignment: CDR1 SQVTM and CDR2 ANQGSEA. The CDR3 nucleotides read TGCAGCGTAGTTCAGGGGCTACGACCCTTCAACTATGGCTACACCTTC. Protein: CSVVQGLRPFNYGYTF.

The chain has TRBV4-3 and TRBJ1-6; D may be TRBD1 (6 bases). This CDR3 region has 17 residues. The V gene's germline CDR1 is LGHNA and CDR2 YSLEER. V lost 1 base to trimming and J lost 3 bases, with 13 bases between them. The CDR3 coding sequence is TGCGCCAGCAGCCAAGCTACTGCAGGGGACTATAATTCACCCCTCCACTTT. This translates into CASSQATAGDYNSPLHF.

The rearrangement links TRBV5-4 to TRBJ2-5, with D tentatively TRBD1 (6 bases). Germline CDR1 and CDR2: SGHNT and YYREEE (reference sequence). This CDR3 has 14 residues. V was clipped by 4 bases and J by 2 bases, with 12 bases between them. The CDR3 sequence is CASSPRGTQETQYF. Here the CDR3 DNA reads TGTGCCAGCAGCCCGCGAGGGACACAAGAGACCCAGTACTTC.

This rearrangement joins TRBV7-2 to TRBJ1-5; D is perhaps TRBD1 (6 bases). The CDR3 consists of 18 residues. V was pared by 5 bases and J by 0 bases, with 20 bases between. Germline values: CDR1 SGHTA, CDR2 FQGNSA. The CDR3 bases are TGTGCCAGCAGCCCTCGGACAGATTCCGATTATAGCAATCAGCCCCAGCATTTT. Its translation is CASSPRTDSDYSNQPQHF.

The chain has TRBV27 and TRBJ2-5; 9 bases match TRBD2. The DNA end is more similar to TRBJ2-7, so the J call may be wrong. Germline V lookup: CDR1 MNHEY, CDR2 SMNVEV (reference sequence). The CDR3 consists of 15 residues. The CDR3 nucleotides read TGTGCCAGCAGTTTGCTTACGGGACTAGCCCACGAGCAGTACTTC. Encoded protein: CASSLLTGLAHEQYF.

This chain links TRBV19 with TRBJ2-7, with 7 bases fitting TRBD1. V lost 5 bases and J lost 2; bases outside the gene matches: 12. The CDR3 has 16 amino acids. CDR1 and CDR2 from the germline V gene are LNHDA and SQIVND (reference sequence). This chain's CDR3 is CASSFRGQAAAYEQYF. The CDR3, as DNA: TGTGCCAGTAGTTTCCGCGGACAGGCGGCCGCCTACGAGCAGTACTTC.

This clone was seen only once. V usage is TRBV14 and J usage is TRBJ1-1; D not certain. Trimming pared 3 bases from V and 8 bases from J, leaving 10 bases between. CDR1 is SGHDN and CDR2 is FVKESK in the germline V gene. The CDR3 is made up of 12 amino acids. The CDR3 nucleotides are TGTGCCAGCAGCCATTCGGGATGGGAAGCTTTCTTT. Encoded protein: CASSHSGWEAFF.

The chain couples TRBV14 to TRBJ1-1, with D perhaps TRBD1 (6 bases). The CDR3 has 20 amino acids. Looked up from germline, CDR1 is SGHDN and CDR2 is FVKESK. V lost 1 base and J lost 0, with 24 bases in between. DNA of the CDR3: TGTGCCAGCAGCCAAGCCGAGAGAGGTGTCGGACAGACATTGAACACTGAAGCTTTCTTT. Its translation is CASSQAERGVGQTLNTEAFF.

The chain links TRBV5-6 to TRBJ2-7, with TRBD1 as a possible D gene (6 bases). Trimming pared 4 bases from V and 2 bases from J, leaving 16 bases between. There are 15 residues in the CDR3. Germline CDR1 SGHDT, CDR2 YYEEEE. The CDR3 loop reads CASSQNRESPYEQYF. DNA of the CDR3: TGTGCCAGCAGCCAGAACAGGGAAAGCCCCTACGAGCAGTACTTC. Drawing the rest from reference TRBV5-6 and TRBJ2-7, the complete variable domain is DAGVTQSPTHLIKTRGQQVTLRCSPKSGHDTVSWYQQALGQGPQFIFQYYEEEERQRGNFPDRFSGHQFPNYSSELNVNALLLGDSALYLCASSQNRESPYEQYFGPGTRLTVT.

The rearrangement joins TRBV7-9 to TRBJ1-1; D is perhaps TRBD1 (6 bases). V was trimmed by 4 bases and J by 4 bases, leaving 10 bases between them. Germline assignment: CDR1 SEHNR and CDR2 FQNEAQ (reference sequence). This CDR3 has 13 residues. The CDR3 sequence is CASSSRGGTEAFF. DNA for the CDR3: TGTGCCAGCAGCTCCAGGGGTGGCACTGAAGCTTTCTTT.

The V gene is TRBV6-1, the J gene TRBJ1-2, with D tentatively TRBD1 (6 bases). Trimming cost V 7 bases and J 3 bases, with 18 bases left between them. In germline, CDR1 is MNHNS, CDR2 SASEGT. The CDR3 runs 15 residues. In DNA, the CDR3 is TGTGCCAGCAACGAACACAGGGAAGGCTACTATGGCTACACCTTC. It yields the protein CASNEHREGYYGYTF.

This chain links TRBV7-2 with TRBJ2-7, with TRBD1 identical over 8 bases. The CDR3 is 15 residues long. V dropped 2 bases and J dropped 0; count of bases not matched to a gene: 3. The germline V gene encodes CDR1 SGHTA and CDR2 FQGNSA. CDR3 residues: CASSLRDRSSYEQYF. CDR3 coding DNA: TGTGCCAGCAGCTTACGGGACAGGAGCTCCTACGAGCAGTACTTC.

The CDR3 loop is CASSYDGDQETQYF. In nucleotides, the CDR3 is TGTGCCAGCAGTTACGACGGAGACCAAGAGACCCAGTACTTC. The chain carries TRBV6-5 and TRBJ2-5; D gene unclear. Per the germline V gene, CDR1 is MNHEY and CDR2 is SVGAGI. This CDR3 is 14 amino acids long. With 2 bases removed from V and 0 bases from J, the gap between germline ends came to 7 bases.

This sequence joins TRBV9 and TRBJ1-1; TRBD1 is a possible D gene (5 bases). The CDR3 loop spans 16 amino acids. The V end was cut by 2 bases, the J end by 1 base, with 15 bases between. From germline, CDR1 is SGDLS and CDR2 YYNGEE. The CDR3 spells CASSVAPGTSNTEAFF. The CDR3 DNA sequence: TGTGCCAGCAGCGTGGCTCCAGGGACTTCGAACACTGAAGCTTTCTTT.

The chain uses TRBV6-1 and TRBJ1-1; D is perhaps TRBD1 (6 bases). Per the germline V gene, CDR1 is MNHNS and CDR2 is SASEGT. V was trimmed by 5 bases and J by 1 base, leaving 14 bases between them. The CDR3 loop spans 15 amino acids. DNA for the CDR3: TGTGCCAGCAGTCCCTCATCGGGACAGAACACTGAAGCTTTCTTT. Amino acid sequence: CASSPSSGQNTEAFF.

This chain links TRBV29-1 with TRBJ1-6; the D is unclear. This CDR3 spans 13 amino acids. The germline gives CDR1 SQVTM, CDR2 ANQGSEA. In nucleotides, the CDR3 is TGCAGGGTGAGGGAGGCGGATGGTTCACCCCTCCACTTT. This codes for CRVREADGSPLHF.

This clone has only a few counts. The gene calls are TRBV4-2 and TRBJ1-2, with 7 nucleotides matching TRBD1. V was clipped by 4 bases and J by 6 bases; unmatched bases: 8. The CDR3 has 14 residues. Per germline, CDR1 LGHNA and CDR2 YNFKEQ. The CDR3 DNA sequence: TGTGCCAGCAGCCCTGGGACAGCTTCTGATGGCTACACCTTC. As protein: CASSPGTASDGYTF.

The rearrangement uses TRBV9 and TRBJ1-2, with 9 bases lining up with TRBD1. The CDR3 runs to 13 residues. The V gene's germline CDR1 is SGDLS and CDR2 YYNGEE. V was clipped by 5 bases and J by 8 bases; unmatched bases: 7. CDR3 nucleotides: TGTGCCAGCAGTACCGGGACAGGGAACGGCTACACCTTC. It codes for CASSTGTGNGYTF. Full variable domain (missing parts from reference TRBV9 and TRBJ1-2): DSGVTQTPKHLITATGQRVTLRCSPRSGDLSVYWYQQSLDQGLQFLIQYYNGEERAKGNILERFSAQQFPDLHSELNLSSLELGDSALYFCASSTGTGNGYTFGSGTRLTVV.